This paragraph covers one T cell receptor beta chain sequence. These data are taken from a study of blood T cells in healthy people across ages. Study-wide background: Researchers report that template switching captured about one barcoded beta molecule per two T cells.

With a J-beta primer mix and a sample-barcoded 5' primer, a second PCR ran roughly 6 to 11 cycles. One entry per CDR3 protein results from TCRdb running MiXCR on the 5' RACE reads. The data contain about 760,000 distinct CDR3 sequences, just over 55% of them singletons. Trimming removed 4 bases from V and 0 bases from J; junction bases left unmatched: 7. Germline lookup yields CDR1 SGHRS and CDR2 YFSETQ. The CDR3 is 16 residues long. The sequenced sample was blood. This rearrangement joins TRBV5-1 to TRBJ1-5; 7 nucleotides align to TRBD1. This clonotype originated in a man aged 35-49 years in good health. The CDR3 nucleotides are TGCGCCAGCAGCCCAGGGGGAGGGGATAGCAATCAGCCCCAGCATTTT. As protein: CASSPGGGDSNQPQHF.